This T cell receptor (beta chain) comes out of a study of identical twins. Study outcomes and limitations: With monozygotic twins, out-of-frame TCR alpha sharing exceeded what models estimated.

Germline loops: CDR1 SGDLS, CDR2 YYNGEE. CDR3 length equals 16 residues. The junction had 4 bases not matched to a gene; V was cut back by 2 bases and J by 0 bases. cDNA molecules carried unique molecular identifiers, and template switching added a universal primer site. TCRdb called the 5' RACE reads again in MiXCR, with one record for every CDR3 protein. The data hold 1.5 million to 2 million distinct CDR3 sequences, with about 31% observed a single time. Concerning this clonotype itself: Antigen specificity is unknown.

The receptor was derived from a newborn girl in good health. The sequencing sample was made of cord blood. V gene TRBV9 combines with J gene TRBJ2-2, with TRBD1 matching 7 bases. The CDR3 bases are TGTGCCAGCAGCGTTTCCGGGACAGCGAACACCGGGGAGCTGTTTTTT. It translates to CASSVSGTANTGELFF.